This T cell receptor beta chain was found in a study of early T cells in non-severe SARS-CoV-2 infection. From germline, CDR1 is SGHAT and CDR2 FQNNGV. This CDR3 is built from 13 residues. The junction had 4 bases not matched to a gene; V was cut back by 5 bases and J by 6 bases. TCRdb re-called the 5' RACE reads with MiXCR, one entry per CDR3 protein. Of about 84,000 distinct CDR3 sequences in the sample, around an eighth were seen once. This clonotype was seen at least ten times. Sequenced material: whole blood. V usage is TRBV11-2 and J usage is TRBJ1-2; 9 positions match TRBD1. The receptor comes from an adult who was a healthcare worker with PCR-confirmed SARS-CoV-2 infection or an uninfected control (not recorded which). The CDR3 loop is CASSRDRVHGYTF. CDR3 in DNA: TGTGCCAGCAGCCGGGACAGGGTACATGGCTACACCTTC.